These 27 T cell receptor beta chains share one sample of origin, sequenced in a study of T cell responses to AZD1222 COVID-19 vaccine. Some clones are missing from TCRdb's copy, which holds only in-frame ones; the method was immunoSEQ multiplex PCR. The sample has fewer than 180,000 clones, under 95% seen once; the top ten hold 2.5% to 3.5%. Sequenced material: peripheral blood, taken 28 days after the second AZD1222 dose. All receptors come from an adult who received the AZD1222 COVID-19 vaccine.

The chain is built from TRBV7-9 and TRBJ1-5; D remains unclear. With 5 bases removed from V and 11 bases from J, the gap between germline ends came to 16 bases. Germline values: CDR1 SEHNR, CDR2 FQNEAQ (reference sequence). The CDR3 is 13 amino acids. CDR3 DNA sequence: TGTGCCAGCAGCAGGCTCGAGCAATCGGCCCAGCATTTT. Translation: CASSRLEQSAQHF.

The DNA of the CDR3 is TGCGCCAGCAGTACCGGCTTCAGGGAGGCTTTCTTT. This gives the protein CASSTGFREAFF. The chain carries TRBV5-1 and TRBJ1-1, with a possible D match to TRBD1 (5 bases). Germline loops: CDR1 SGHRS, CDR2 YFSETQ. V was clipped by 5 bases and J by 11 bases, with 16 bases between them. CDR3 length equals 12 residues.

V gene TRBV9 combines with J gene TRBJ2-1, with 7 bases fitting TRBD1. From germline, CDR1 is SGDLS and CDR2 YYNGEE. V shed 3 bases and J 8 bases; nucleotides not matched to a gene: 5. The CDR3 loop spans 13 amino acids. The CDR3 sequence is CASSAEGADEQFF. The CDR3 region has the DNA TGTGCCAGCAGCGCCGAGGGGGCCGATGAGCAGTTCTTC.

The chain carries TRBV15 and TRBJ1-3, with TRBD1 identical over 7 bases. This CDR3 comprises 14 residues. The trim removed 4 bases at V and 7 bases at J, leaving 7 bases unmatched. Germline V gene sequence: CDR1 LNHNV, CDR2 YYDKDF (reference sequence). The CDR3 here is CATSTRGQQNTIYF. The CDR3 region has the DNA TGTGCCACCAGCACCCGGGGACAGCAGAACACCATATATTTT.

The J gene is TRBJ1-4, the V gene TRBV19; 9 nucleotides agree with TRBD1. Germline V lookup: CDR1 LNHDA, CDR2 SQIVND (reference sequence). J gave up 6 bases and V 8 bases, and 7 bases lay outside the gene matches. The CDR3 covers 14 residues. CDR3: CASHPGQGYEKLFF. DNA of the CDR3: TGTGCCAGTCACCCGGGACAGGGCTATGAAAAACTGTTTTTT. Full variable domain (outside the CDR3, taken from reference TRBV19 and TRBJ1-4): DGGITQSPKYLFRKEGQNVTLSCEQNLNHDAMYWYRQDPGQGLRLIYYSQIVNDFQKGDIAEGYSVSREKKESFPLTVTSAQKNPTAFYLCASHPGQGYEKLFFGSGTQLSVL.

This chain links TRBV7-9 with TRBJ1-2, with TRBD1 identical over 7 bases. The CDR3 length is 13 residues. Trimming at V came to 3 bases and at J to 6 bases, leaving 4 bases not matched to a gene. Per germline, CDR1 SEHNR and CDR2 FQNEAQ (reference sequence). CDR3 residues: CASSFDRVNGYTF. Written as DNA, the CDR3 is TGTGCCAGCAGCTTCGACAGGGTGAATGGCTACACCTTC. Together with reference TRBV7-9 and TRBJ1-2, the CDR3 gives the full variable domain: DTGVSQNPRHKITKRGQNVTFRCDPISEHNRLYWYRQTLGQGPEFLTYFQNEAQLEKSRLLSDRFSAERPKGSFSTLEIQRTEQGDSAMYLCASSFDRVNGYTFGSGTRLTVV.

The rearrangement uses TRBV29-1 and TRBJ2-3; no clear D. From germline, CDR1 is SQVTM and CDR2 ANQGSEA. V gave up 3 bases and J gave up 2 bases, with 18 bases separating them. This CDR3 has 16 amino acids. CDR3 DNA sequence: TGCAGCGTTGAGTATCGGGCCACAGCGCCCACAGATACGCAGTATTTT. It translates to CSVEYRATAPTDTQYF.

The chain has TRBV30 and TRBJ1-2, with a weak D call TRBD1 (5 bases). The germline V gene encodes CDR1 GTSNPN and CDR2 SVGIG (reference sequence). Trimming took off 5 bases at V and 4 bases at J, with 8 bases between the two ends. There are 11 residues in the CDR3. The CDR3 DNA follows: TGTGCCTGGGGGGCCTCCTATGGCTACACCTTC. It specifies CAWGASYGYTF.

J is TRBJ1-2 and V is TRBV12-3 or TRBV12-4; D is uncertain. The CDR3 loop spans 13 amino acids. V was clipped by 2 bases and J by 4 bases, with 8 bases between them. CDR3: CASSLRQSYGYTF. CDR3 DNA sequence: TGTGCCAGCAGTTTACGGCAGTCCTATGGCTACACCTTC.

The rearrangement links TRBV27 to TRBJ2-2; 7 bases align to TRBD2. CDR3 length: 14 amino acids. V lost 2 bases and J lost 3; bases outside the gene matches: 0. CDR1 and CDR2 from the germline V gene are MNHEY and SMNVEV (reference sequence). CDR3 amino acids: CASSLLADTGELFF. Here the CDR3 DNA reads TGTGCCAGCAGTTTACTAGCGGACACCGGGGAGCTGTTTTTT.

The rearrangement uses TRBV5-4 and TRBJ2-3, with 11 bases identical to TRBD2. J was trimmed by 4 bases and V by 3 bases; bases with no gene match: 7. The CDR3 length is 16 residues. Germline CDR1 reads SGHNT; CDR2 reads YYREEE (reference sequence). CDR3 region: CASSSLSGRAPDTQYF. In DNA form, the CDR3 reads TGTGCCAGCAGCTCCCTTAGCGGGAGGGCCCCAGATACGCAGTATTTT.

V and J are TRBV6-2 or TRBV6-3 and TRBJ2-7, with D hard to call. Germline V gives CDR1 MNHEY, CDR2 SVGEGT. The CDR3 is made up of 11 amino acids. With 4 bases removed from V and 4 bases from J, the gap between germline ends came to 5 bases. The CDR3 DNA follows: TGTGCCAGCAGTTCTCCATACGAGCAGTACTTC. The encoded protein is CASSSPYEQYF.

The chain carries TRBV5-6 and TRBJ2-1; possible D gene TRBD2, 6 bases. Germline CDR1 is SGHDT and CDR2 is YYEEEE. This CDR3 spans 15 amino acids. Trimming stripped 4 bases from V and 0 bases from J, with 11 bases between. The CDR3 bases are TGTGCCAGCAGCCTGGGCGGGATCTCCTACAATGAGCAGTTCTTC. Translation: CASSLGGISYNEQFF.

With respect to this clone: A junction end diverges from the germline sequence, so it may reflect a read error. The genes are TRBV23-1 and TRBJ2-2; 11 bases are shared with TRBD2. Being an ORF, TRBV23-1 has a function that is uncertain. The CDR3 covers 21 residues. CDR3 nucleotides: TGCGCCAGCAGTCAATCGGAAGGTAGCGGGAGGGCCCCCTCGAAAACCGGGGAGCTGTTTTTT. Translation: CASSQSEGSGRAPSKTGELFF.

The V call is TRBV7-2, the J call TRBJ1-3; no reliable D call. The CDR3 sequence is 15 residues long. Trimming pared 5 bases from V and 1 base from J, leaving 12 bases between. CDR1 SGHTA and CDR2 FQGNSA come from the germline V gene. The CDR3 DNA sequence: TGTGCCAGCAGCCCAGTCGCGGTATCTGGAAACACCATATATTTT. Translation: CASSPVAVSGNTIYF.

The chain links TRBV3-1 (or the pseudogene TRBV3-2) to TRBJ2-7, with D possibly being TRBD2 (5 bases). CDR1 and CDR2 from the germline V gene are LGHDT and YNNKEL (reference sequence). Between the trimmed V and J ends, which lost 1 base and 2 bases, there was a span of 12 bases. This CDR3 region has 15 residues. The chain's CDR3 is CASSQGGAFPYEQYF. The CDR3 region has the DNA TGTGCCAGCAGCCAAGGGGGAGCATTCCCCTACGAGCAGTACTTC.

V is TRBV7-9 and J is TRBJ1-1; no clear D. Trimming removed 1 base at V and 5 bases at J, with 2 bases between. CDR3 length: 11 amino acids. Germline assignment: CDR1 SEHNR and CDR2 FQNEAQ (reference sequence). The CDR3 protein is CASSLVTEAFF. DNA for the CDR3: TGTGCCAGCAGCTTAGTAACTGAAGCTTTCTTT.

The CDR3 protein is CSVDGSYNFNEQFF. Here the CDR3 DNA reads TGCAGCGTTGATGGTAGCTATAACTTCAATGAGCAGTTCTTC. The rearrangement joins TRBV29-1 to TRBJ2-1; D unclear. Trimming removed 3 bases at V and 6 bases at J, with 15 bases between. The CDR3 loop spans 14 amino acids. The germline V gene has CDR1 SQVTM and CDR2 ANQGSEA.

This clone appeared once. The chain has TRBV15 and TRBJ2-3; 8 bases are a match to TRBD1. This CDR3 has 15 amino acids. The ends lost 1 base at V and 3 bases at J; junction bases unmatched: 3. Germline V CDR1 and CDR2: LNHNV, YYDKDF (reference sequence). CDR3 nucleotides: TGTGCCACCAGCAGAGCCCGACAGGGGACAGATACGCAGTATTTT. This sequence encodes CATSRARQGTDTQYF.

This clone occurred once. The chain couples TRBV3-1 (or the pseudogene TRBV3-2) to TRBJ2-1; 11 bases are a match to TRBD2. The CDR3 consists of 17 residues. Germline V lookup: CDR1 LGHDT, CDR2 YNNKEL (reference sequence). The trim removed 1 base at V and 4 bases at J, leaving 6 bases unmatched. CDR3 sequence (DNA): TGTGCCAGCAGCCAAGGACTAGCGGGAACCGGTTACAATGAGCAGTTCTTC. Translated: CASSQGLAGTGYNEQFF.

CDR3 coding DNA: TGTGCCAGCAGCTTGGGCGATCAACAGGGATTGCAGTTCTTC. The encoded protein is CASSLGDQQGLQFF. The gene calls are TRBV7-2 and TRBJ2-1, with D perhaps matching TRBD1 (6 bases). CDR1 SGHTA and CDR2 FQGNSA come from the germline V gene. The V and J ends lost 3 bases and 12 bases respectively, with 18 bases between them. The CDR3 spans 14 residues. The whole variable domain, remainder taken from reference TRBV7-2 and TRBJ2-1, is GAGVSQSPSNKVTEKGKDVELRCDPISGHTALYWYRQSLGQGLEFLIYFQGNSAPDKSGLPSDRFSAERTGGSVSTLTIQRTQQEDSAVYLCASSLGDQQGLQFFGPGTRLTVL.

V usage is TRBV7-9 and J usage is TRBJ2-7; D gene ambiguous. The germline V gene encodes CDR1 SEHNR and CDR2 FQNEAQ (reference sequence). This CDR3 contains 15 residues. The germline V and J ends were trimmed by 5 bases and 2 bases, with 16 bases remaining between them. CDR3: CASSRTTNLPYEQYF. The CDR3 nucleotides read TGTGCCAGCAGCCGCACCACAAATCTGCCCTACGAGCAGTACTTC.

The V call is TRBV4-3, the J call TRBJ2-5, with unresolved D. The CDR3 contains 12 residues. The germline V gene encodes CDR1 LGHNA and CDR2 YSLEER. The V and J ends lost 0 bases and 1 base respectively, with 0 bases between them. CDR3 DNA: TGCGCCAGCAGCCAAGACCAAGAGACCCAGTACTTC. Protein product: CASSQDQETQYF.

This chain uses TRBV5-1 with TRBJ2-7, with D tentatively TRBD1 or TRBD2 (6 bases each). The CDR3 consists of 14 residues. Per the germline V gene, CDR1 is SGHRS and CDR2 is YFSETQ. Trimming took 4 bases from V and 5 from J, leaving 16 bases between them. The CDR3 loop reads CASSGGHREDEQYF. For the CDR3, the DNA is TGCGCCAGCAGCGGCGGCCACAGGGAGGACGAGCAGTACTTC.

The V gene is TRBV9, the J gene TRBJ2-7, with TRBD2 as a possible D gene (5 bases). The ends were cut back, 4 bases at V and 13 bases at J, with 18 bases in the middle. The CDR3 length is 12 residues. Germline CDR1 and CDR2: SGDLS and YYNGEE. In DNA, the CDR3 is TGTGCCAGCAGCCCCGGGCGCTGGGAGTTCTACTTC. It is translated as CASSPGRWEFYF.

The gene calls are TRBV5-4 and TRBJ1-1, with 10 nucleotides matching TRBD1. J gave up 1 base and V 2 bases, and 17 bases lay outside the gene matches. The CDR3 spans 20 residues. Germline lookup yields CDR1 SGHNT and CDR2 YYREEE (reference sequence). This chain's CDR3 is CASSLIAGQGRTPPNTEAFF. The CDR3 DNA is TGTGCCAGCAGCTTAATCGCGGGACAGGGGCGCACTCCGCCGAACACTGAAGCTTTCTTT.

This rearrangement joins TRBV25-1 to TRBJ2-3, with TRBD2 matching over 10 bases. Germline CDR1 and CDR2: MGHDK and SYGVNS. The CDR3 runs 14 residues. The V gene end was trimmed by 4 bases and the J gene end by 5 bases; junction bases not matched to a gene: 3. CDR3 bases: TGTGCCAGCAGTGTAGCGGGAGGTGAAGATACGCAGTATTTT. Translation: CASSVAGGEDTQYF.